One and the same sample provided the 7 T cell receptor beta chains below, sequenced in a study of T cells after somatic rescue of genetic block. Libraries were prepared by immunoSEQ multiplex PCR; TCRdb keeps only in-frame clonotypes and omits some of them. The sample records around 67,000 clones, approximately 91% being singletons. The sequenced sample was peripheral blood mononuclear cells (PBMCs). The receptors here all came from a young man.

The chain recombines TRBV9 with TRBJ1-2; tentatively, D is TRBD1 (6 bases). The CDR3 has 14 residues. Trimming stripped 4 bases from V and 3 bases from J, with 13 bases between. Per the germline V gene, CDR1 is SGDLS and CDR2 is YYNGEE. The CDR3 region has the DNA TGTGCCAGCAGCTACACGACAGGCCACTATGGCTACACCTTC. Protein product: CASSYTTGHYGYTF. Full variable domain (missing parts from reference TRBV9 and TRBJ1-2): DSGVTQTPKHLITATGQRVTLRCSPRSGDLSVYWYQQSLDQGLQFLIQYYNGEERAKGNILERFSAQQFPDLHSELNLSSLELGDSALYFCASSYTTGHYGYTFGSGTRLTVV.

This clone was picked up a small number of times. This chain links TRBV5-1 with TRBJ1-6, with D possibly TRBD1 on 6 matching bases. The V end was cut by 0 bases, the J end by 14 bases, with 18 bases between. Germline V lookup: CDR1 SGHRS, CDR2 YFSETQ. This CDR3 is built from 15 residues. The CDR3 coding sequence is TGCGCCAGCAGCTTGGGTGGGACAACTAGTCCAGCCCTCCACTTT. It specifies CASSLGGTTSPALHF. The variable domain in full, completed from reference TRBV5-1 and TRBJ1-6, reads KAGVTQTPRYLIKTRGQQVTLSCSPISGHRSVSWYQQTPGQGLQFLFEYFSETQRNKGNFPGRFSGRQFSNSRSEMNVSTLELGDSALYLCASSLGGTTSPALHFGNGTRLTVT.

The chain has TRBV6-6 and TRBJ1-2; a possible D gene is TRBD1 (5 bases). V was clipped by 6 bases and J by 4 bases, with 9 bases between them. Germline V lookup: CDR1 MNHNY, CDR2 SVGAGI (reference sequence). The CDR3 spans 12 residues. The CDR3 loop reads CASSSGIYGYTF. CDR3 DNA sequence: TGTGCCAGCAGCTCAGGGATCTATGGCTACACCTTC.

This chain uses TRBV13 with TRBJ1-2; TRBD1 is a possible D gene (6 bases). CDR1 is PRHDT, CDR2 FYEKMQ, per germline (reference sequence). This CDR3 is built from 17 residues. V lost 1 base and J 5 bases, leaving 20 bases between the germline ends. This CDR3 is CASSLAARGERWYGYTF. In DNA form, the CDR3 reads TGTGCCAGCAGCTTAGCGGCCAGGGGAGAACGATGGTATGGCTACACCTTC.

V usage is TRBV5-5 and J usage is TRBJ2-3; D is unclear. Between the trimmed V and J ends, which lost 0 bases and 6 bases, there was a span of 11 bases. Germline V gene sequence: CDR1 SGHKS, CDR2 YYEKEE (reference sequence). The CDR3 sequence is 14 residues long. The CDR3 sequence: CASSLEYSADTQYF. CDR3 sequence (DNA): TGTGCCAGCAGCTTGGAGTATTCCGCGGATACGCAGTATTTT.

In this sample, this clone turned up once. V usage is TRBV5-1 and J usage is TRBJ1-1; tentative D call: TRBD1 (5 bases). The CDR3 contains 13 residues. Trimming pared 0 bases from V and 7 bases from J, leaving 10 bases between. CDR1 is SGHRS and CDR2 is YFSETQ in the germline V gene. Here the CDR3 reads CASSLAPGGEAFF. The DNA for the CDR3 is TGCGCCAGCAGCTTGGCCCCCGGGGGTGAAGCTTTCTTT.

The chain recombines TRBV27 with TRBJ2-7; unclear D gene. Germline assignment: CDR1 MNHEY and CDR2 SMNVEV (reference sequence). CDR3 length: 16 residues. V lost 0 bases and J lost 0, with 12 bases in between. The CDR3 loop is CASSLSPGSSSYEQYF. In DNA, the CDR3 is TGTGCCAGCAGTTTATCCCCCGGGTCTAGCTCCTACGAGCAGTACTTC.